These T cell receptor beta chains were read from a single sample in a study of control samples from healthy donors and cancer patients. Profiling relied on immunoSEQ multiplex PCR, and the TCRdb table lists in-frame clones only, not all of them. The sample shows 100,000 to 150,000 clones, about 92% of them seen only once. Sequences were obtained from PBMCs. These receptors all come from a man in his fifties with head and neck cancer. The CDR3 runs from the conserved cysteine through the conserved F or W. D genes are given only for firm matches. Clone size, where shown, is once, few, many, or a class for clones that have expanded.

V gene	D gene	clone size	J gene	CDR3 DNA	CDR3 protein
TRBV10-3	.	.	TRBJ1-2	TGTGCCATCAGTGAGTCCAATCAGGGAGAGGGCTACACCTTC	CAISESNQGEGYTF
TRBV4-2	.	.	TRBJ1-1	TGTGCCAGCAGCCAAGGCGGATCCGGGAACACTGAAGCTTTCTTT	CASSQGGSGNTEAFF
TRBV7-3	.	.	TRBJ2-7	TGTGCCAGCAGCTTAAATGGGGGGTACGAGCAGTACTTC	CASSLNGGYEQYF
TRBV28	TRBD1	once	TRBJ1-3	TGTGCCAGCAGCTTCTCTCCCGGACAGGGCGGAAACACCATATATTTT	CASSFSPGQGGNTIYF
TRBV3-1/TRBV3-2	TRBD2	few	TRBJ2-7	TGTGCCAGCAGTCATTCCGGGGGCCGGCGGGGGGCGGGCTACGAGCAGTACTTC	CASSHSGGRRGAGYEQYF
TRBV28	.	.	TRBJ2-1	TGTGCCACCCTACGGGACCTGAACAATGAGCAGTTCTTC	CATLRDLNNEQFF
TRBV6-5	.	once	TRBJ1-3	TGTGCCGCAACTCTGTCTGGAAACACCATATATTTT	CAATLSGNTIYF
TRBV27	.	once	TRBJ2-3	TGTGCCAGCAGTTTTAGCCAGGAGTTAGATACGCAGTATTTT	CASSFSQELDTQYF
TRBV2	TRBD1	.	TRBJ1-5	TGTGCCAGCGTTGGTGGGACAGGGGGCCAGCCCCAGCATTTT	CASVGGTGGQPQHF
TRBV5-4	TRBD1	.	TRBJ1-2	TGTGCCAGCAGCTTACAAGGGGGCGAACTCCGCTACACCTTC	CASSLQGGELRYTF
TRBV7-6	TRBD1	.	TRBJ1-5	TGTGCCAGCAGCGCCTACGGACAGGGTCTAAATCAGCCCCAGCATTTT	CASSAYGQGLNQPQHF
TRBV10-3	.	once	TRBJ1-3	TGTGCCATCAGCCCCACTTCGGGGGTAGCTGGAAACACCATATATTTT	CAISPTSGVAGNTIYF
TRBV27	.	.	TRBJ2-1	TGTGCCAGCAGTGCGGTCGGGGGCCCCCCCTACAATGAGCAGTTCTTC	CASSAVGGPPYNEQFF
TRBV5-1	TRBD1	.	TRBJ1-4	TGCGCCAGCAGCGAGGGACAGGGGAATGAAAAACTGTTTTTT	CASSEGQGNEKLFF
TRBV7-2	TRBD2	.	TRBJ2-3	TGTGCCAGCAGCTGGTCGGGGGGGACTAGCACAGATACGCAGTATTTT	CASSWSGGTSTDTQYF
TRBV5-6	TRBD1	.	TRBJ1-4	TGTGCCAGCAGCTTCTCGCAGGGGGCGGGGAAACTGTTTTTT	CASSFSQGAGKLFF
TRBV6-5	.	once	TRBJ2-3	TGTGCCAGCAGTCCTCGGGGGTCAGTGACAGATACGCAGTATTTT	CASSPRGSVTDTQYF
TRBV5-6	.	.	TRBJ1-2	TGTGCCAGCAGCTTATCGCGGGGGGTTACTGGCTACACCTTC	CASSLSRGVTGYTF
TRBV7-9	.	.	TRBJ2-2	TGTGCCAGCCATGGACAAGCGAACACCGGGGAGCTGTTTTTT	CASHGQANTGELFF
TRBV20-1	.	.	TRBJ2-5	TGCAGTGCTCCGGACAGCCAGACCCAGTACTTC	CSAPDSQTQYF
TRBV5-5	.	.	TRBJ1-6	TGTGCCAGCATGCTCGGACAGAGTAATTCACCCCTCCACTTT	CASMLGQSNSPLHF
TRBV7-2	.	once	TRBJ1-1	TGTGCCAGCAGCTTAACCGACGCTGAAGCTTTCTTT	CASSLTDAEAFF
TRBV11-2	.	.	TRBJ2-1	TGTGCCAGCAGCGGCCGGGGGGCACTCAATGAGCAGTTCTTC	CASSGRGALNEQFF
TRBV28	.	few	TRBJ1-2	TGTGCCAGCAAGTCTACCGGGACTTACACCGATGGCTACACCTTC	CASKSTGTYTDGYTF